This entry lists 19 T cell receptor beta chains sequenced from one sample in a study of cytomegalovirus exposure and HLA in healthy donors. TCRdb's table, derived via immunoSEQ multiplex PCR, lists solely in-frame clones and lacks some. The sample has about 200,000 clones; around 86% are singletons. The sample comprised PBMCs. Every receptor here comes from a woman between 18 and 30 years old in good health and CMV-seronegative.

The rearrangement joins TRBV7-9 to TRBJ2-5; D call uncertain. CDR3 length: 17 amino acids. CDR1 and CDR2 (germline): SEHNR, FQNEAQ (reference sequence). Trimming cost V 5 bases and J 3 bases, with 22 bases left between them. The CDR3 DNA follows: TGTGCCAGCAGCCCCCGTGGCAGGTCGGATTCCAAAGAGACCCAGTACTTC. Amino acids: CASSPRGRSDSKETQYF.

DNA of the CDR3: TGTGCCAGCCGGAGGAGGGAGGCTTTCTTT. It encodes CASRRREAFF. V is TRBV7-9 and J is TRBJ1-1, with no clear D. The length of the CDR3 is 10 residues. In germline, CDR1 is SEHNR, CDR2 FQNEAQ (reference sequence). Trimming stripped 8 bases from V and 11 bases from J, with 12 bases between.

This sequence joins TRBV5-1 and TRBJ2-3; 9 nucleotides agree with TRBD1. Germline V gene data show CDR1 as SGHRS and CDR2 as YFSETQ. This CDR3 contains 15 residues. The V and J ends lost 1 base and 1 base, in that order; junction bases with no gene match: 1. CDR3 nucleotides: TGCGCCAGCAGCTTGAGGACAGGGGGCACAGATACGCAGTATTTT. This codes for CASSLRTGGTDTQYF.

The CDR3 spells CASSARQGNRIQYF. CDR3 DNA sequence: TGTGCCAGCAGCGCCCGACAGGGGAATCGCATTCAGTACTTC. This chain links TRBV5-6 with TRBJ2-4; 8 bases fit TRBD1. The CDR3 consists of 14 residues. V gave up 4 bases and J gave up 9 bases; unmatched junction bases: 9. The germline CDR1 and CDR2 sequences are SGHDT and YYEEEE. The full variable domain, in which reference TRBV5-6 and TRBJ2-4 provide the parts outside the CDR3, is DAGVTQSPTHLIKTRGQQVTLRCSPKSGHDTVSWYQQALGQGPQFIFQYYEEEERQRGNFPDRFSGHQFPNYSSELNVNALLLGDSALYLCASSARQGNRIQYFGAGTRLSVL.

The chain combines TRBV29-1 with TRBJ2-7, with 7 bases fitting TRBD1. The junction had 3 bases not matched to a gene; V was cut back by 3 bases and J by 4 bases. This CDR3 comprises 12 residues. Germline V lookup: CDR1 SQVTM, CDR2 ANQGSEA. The CDR3 region is CSVEEQGYEQYF. CDR3 bases: TGCAGCGTTGAGGAACAGGGGTACGAGCAGTACTTC.

The V and J genes are TRBV27 and TRBJ1-2; maybe TRBD1 (5 bases). In germline, CDR1 is MNHEY, CDR2 SMNVEV (reference sequence). The CDR3 consists of 14 residues. V shed 2 bases and J shed 2 bases, with 9 bases lying between them. The CDR3 reads CASSLGHGNYGYTF. In nucleotides, the CDR3 is TGTGCCAGCAGTTTAGGACACGGCAACTATGGCTACACCTTC.

This rearrangement joins TRBV9 to TRBJ1-1, with 7 nucleotides matching TRBD1. The junction had 7 bases not matched to a gene; V was cut back by 4 bases and J by 1 base. The CDR3 is made up of 15 amino acids. The V gene's germline CDR1 is SGDLS and CDR2 YYNGEE. The CDR3 loop is CASSLRQGPNTEAFF. The DNA of the CDR3 is TGTGCCAGCAGCCTAAGACAGGGCCCGAACACTGAAGCTTTCTTT.

The CDR3 region is CASSERQTGGGGNTIYF. The DNA of the CDR3 is TGTGCCAGCAGTGAACGACAGACAGGGGGCGGCGGAAACACCATATATTTT. V is TRBV6-1 and J is TRBJ1-3, with TRBD1 matching 10 bases. After removal of 2 bases from V and 4 bases from J, the junction contained 8 bases not matched to a gene. The CDR3 is made up of 17 amino acids. CDR1 is MNHNS and CDR2 is SASEGT in the germline V gene.

In the case of this clone: Other DNA sequences in this sample translate to the same CDR3. The chain is built from TRBV30 and TRBJ1-5, with 7 positions matching TRBD1. CDR3 length equals 14 residues. V lost 2 bases to trimming and J lost 2 bases; unmatched junction nucleotides: 3. Germline lookup yields CDR1 GTSNPN and CDR2 SVGIG (reference sequence). The CDR3 DNA reads TGTGCCTGGAGTCCCACAGGGGGCAATCAGCCCCAGCATTTT. Its translation: CAWSPTGGNQPQHF.

The V call is TRBV5-1, the J call TRBJ1-1; D possibly corresponds to TRBD1 (5 bases). The CDR3 extends over 15 amino acids. Germline V gene lookup returns CDR1 SGHRS and CDR2 YFSETQ. V lost 4 bases and J 1 base, leaving 14 bases between the germline ends. The DNA for the CDR3 is TGCGCCAGCAGCAGGTGGGTTCAGGGGAACACTGAAGCTTTCTTT. The encoded protein is CASSRWVQGNTEAFF.

V usage is TRBV2 and J usage is TRBJ2-7, with 10 bases that match TRBD1. The ends lost 6 bases at V and 7 bases at J; junction bases unmatched: 6. The CDR3 consists of 13 residues. Germline V lookup: CDR1 SNHLY, CDR2 FYNNEI. The CDR3 nucleotides read TGTGCCAGCAGCGCGGACAGGGGGAGGGAGCAGTACTTC. Translation gives CASSADRGREQYF.

The V call is TRBV5-4, the J call TRBJ2-7; 9 nucleotides agree with TRBD1. The CDR3 is 19 amino acids. The germline V gene encodes CDR1 SGHNT and CDR2 YYREEE (reference sequence). The junction had 19 bases not matched to a gene; V was cut back by 4 bases and J by 2 bases. The CDR3 coding sequence is TGTGCCAGCAGCCAACTTGCTGGTAACCCGGGACAGGGTCCCTACGAGCAGTACTTC. It translates to CASSQLAGNPGQGPYEQYF.

The chain uses TRBV4-1 and TRBJ1-5; 11 positions match TRBD1. J was trimmed by 7 bases and V by 5 bases; bases with no gene match: 10. Germline lookup yields CDR1 MGHRA and CDR2 YSYEKL. This CDR3 has 16 amino acids. This CDR3 reads CASSREGQGARQPQHF. Here the CDR3 DNA reads TGCGCCAGCAGCAGAGAAGGACAGGGGGCACGACAGCCCCAGCATTTT.

Only one count was recorded for this clone. This chain connects TRBV29-1 to TRBJ2-3; 12 nucleotides agree with TRBD2. Germline V gene sequence: CDR1 SQVTM, CDR2 ANQGSEA. The CDR3 is made up of 15 amino acids. The trim removed 6 bases at V and 6 bases at J, leaving 10 bases unmatched. The CDR3 coding sequence is TGCAGCGTAACTGGGACTAGCGGGTTTAGGGATACGCAGTATTTT. It encodes CSVTGTSGFRDTQYF.

The sample holds one count of this clone. The rearrangement uses TRBV5-4 and TRBJ2-7; TRBD2 matches 9 bases. The V segment lost 4 bases and the J segment 4 bases; nucleotides outside the gene matches: 9. The CDR3 runs to 15 residues. The germline V gene encodes CDR1 SGHNT and CDR2 YYREEE (reference sequence). CDR3 in DNA: TGTGCCAGCAGCCTCCCGGGGACTAGCTTTTACGAGCAGTACTTC. Amino acid sequence: CASSLPGTSFYEQYF.

V is TRBV5-1 and J is TRBJ2-5; 10 bases line up with TRBD2. Germline loops: CDR1 SGHRS, CDR2 YFSETQ. Germline trimming cut 1 base from V and 0 bases from J; bases unmatched to any gene: 3. The CDR3 covers 16 residues. CDR3 bases: TGCGCCAGCAGCTTGTTTAGCGGGGGGTACCAAGAGACCCAGTACTTC. This translates into CASSLFSGGYQETQYF.

This rearrangement joins TRBV5-1 to TRBJ2-5; D is possibly TRBD1 (5 bases). Germline V gene sequence: CDR1 SGHRS, CDR2 YFSETQ. The CDR3 totals 13 residues. Trimming stripped 2 bases from V and 6 bases from J, with 11 bases between. CDR3 amino acids: CASSFDSQQTQYF. The DNA for the CDR3 is TGCGCCAGCAGCTTCGACAGTCAGCAGACCCAGTACTTC. Supplemented by reference TRBV5-1 and TRBJ2-5, the full variable domain reads KAGVTQTPRYLIKTRGQQVTLSCSPISGHRSVSWYQQTPGQGLQFLFEYFSETQRNKGNFPGRFSGRQFSNSRSEMNVSTLELGDSALYLCASSFDSQQTQYFGPGTRLLVL.

This clone was detected only once. The CDR3 is CAWSVLAEPLTEYEQYF. CDR3 bases: TGTGCCTGGAGTGTACTAGCGGAGCCCCTGACAGAATACGAGCAGTACTTC. The chain joins TRBV30 to TRBJ2-7, with 8 bases matching TRBD2. CDR1 and CDR2 from the germline V gene are GTSNPN and SVGIG (reference sequence). The trim removed 0 bases at V and 4 bases at J, leaving 14 bases unmatched. The length of the CDR3 is 17 residues. Together with reference TRBV30 and TRBJ2-7, the CDR3 gives the full variable domain: SQTIHQWPATLVQPVGSPLSLECTVEGTSNPNLYWYRQAAGRGLQLLFYSVGIGQISSEVPQNLSASRPQDRQFILSSKKLLLSDSGFYLCAWSVLAEPLTEYEQYFGPGTRLTVT.

This clone has a handful of counts. The rearrangement joins TRBV2 to TRBJ2-7; maybe TRBD2 (7 bases). The germline CDR1 and CDR2 sequences are SNHLY and FYNNEI. Trimming pared 10 bases from V and 0 bases from J, leaving 19 bases between. The CDR3 length is 15 residues. The CDR3 region is CATLGGASGSYEQYF. The CDR3, as DNA: TGTGCCACCTTAGGGGGAGCTAGCGGCTCCTACGAGCAGTACTTC.